What follows are 27 T cell receptor beta chains derived from one specimen sequenced in a study of blood T cell repertoires in COVID-19 (dated by TCRdb to the early 2020s). Library method: the immunoSEQ multiplex PCR assay. TCRdb mirrors the immuneACCESS table, restricted to in-frame sequences. Some clones are absent from its copies; in checked studies, under half trace to an unresolved V gene, and the reason for the others is unknown. This sample gives around 360,000 clones in total; 80% to 90% of them show up just once. About 10% of the sample lies in the top ten. Sequencing used peripheral blood. The receptor source for this set is a woman between 25 and 40 years old with COVID-19, enrolled during active disease.

As regards this clone: The identical CDR3 is also encoded by other nucleotide sequences in the sample. V usage is TRBV29-1 and J usage is TRBJ2-7, with 8 nucleotides matching TRBD1. This CDR3 comprises 12 residues. The germline CDR1 and CDR2 sequences are SQVTM and ANQGSEA. Trimming cost V 6 bases and J 6 bases; bases outside gene matches: 7. CDR3 residues: CSVRTGPGEQYF. In nucleotides, the CDR3 is TGCAGCGTGAGGACAGGGCCGGGCGAGCAGTACTTC.

This clone was seen only a few times. V gene TRBV19 combines with J gene TRBJ1-3, with TRBD1 as a possible D gene (6 bases). The CDR3 has 15 amino acids. Germline V gene data show CDR1 as LNHDA and CDR2 as SQIVND (reference sequence). V was trimmed by 4 bases and J by 0 bases, leaving 10 bases between them. The CDR3 region is CASSTSTGSGNTIYF. As DNA, the CDR3 is TGTGCCAGTAGTACCTCGACAGGCTCTGGAAACACCATATATTTT.

The chain carries TRBV5-1 and TRBJ2-5; 8 bases map to TRBD1. V gave up 4 bases and J gave up 4 bases; unmatched junction bases: 3. The CDR3 is 13 amino acids. CDR1 is SGHRS, CDR2 YFSETQ, per germline. In nucleotides, the CDR3 is TGCGCCAGCAGCGTGACAGGGGCAGAGACCCAGTACTTC. Amino acid sequence: CASSVTGAETQYF.

This chain links TRBV10-3 with TRBJ1-5, with D unclear. The CDR3 totals 14 residues. V was pared by 3 bases and J by 5 bases, with 11 bases between. The germline gives CDR1 ENHRY, CDR2 SYGVKD. CDR3 region: CAISEGQRDQPQHF. CDR3 DNA: TGTGCCATCAGTGAAGGTCAGAGGGATCAGCCCCAGCATTTT.

This clone was detected once. The V call is TRBV5-1, the J call TRBJ2-5, with 8 nucleotides matching TRBD1. Per the germline V gene, CDR1 is SGHRS and CDR2 is YFSETQ. After removal of 4 bases from V and 5 bases from J, the junction contained 7 bases not matched to a gene. This CDR3 contains 14 residues. The CDR3 here is CASSPGQVKETQYF. The CDR3 DNA is TGCGCCAGCAGCCCGGGACAGGTCAAGGAGACCCAGTACTTC.

The chain joins TRBV28 to TRBJ2-1; a possible D gene is TRBD2 (6 bases). The V gene's germline CDR1 is MDHEN and CDR2 SYDVKM. CDR3 size: 17 residues. Trimming stripped 5 bases from V and 4 bases from J, with 21 bases between. The CDR3 region is CASSPPTGQEGYNEQFF. CDR3 nucleotide sequence: TGTGCCAGCAGTCCCCCGACCGGGCAGGAGGGTTACAATGAGCAGTTCTTC.

The chain has TRBV11-3 and TRBJ2-2, with 8 nucleotides matching TRBD2. This CDR3 has 15 amino acids. V was pared by 0 bases and J by 7 bases, with 4 bases of the junction left unmatched. Germline V lookup: CDR1 SGHNT, CDR2 YENEEA. DNA for the CDR3: TGTGCCAGCAGCTTAGACGGGAGGGCCGGCGGGGAGCTGTTTTTT. This translates into CASSLDGRAGGELFF.

This clone was counted between two and nine times. The CDR3 nucleotides read TGTGCCATCAGTGGAGGGATGGCTGAAGCTTTCTTT. Translated: CAISGGMAEAFF. V usage is TRBV10-3 and J usage is TRBJ1-1; D remains ambiguous. Germline CDR1 ENHRY, CDR2 SYGVKD. This CDR3 spans 12 amino acids. The V and J ends lost 4 bases and 6 bases respectively, with 9 bases between them.

This chain uses TRBV28 with TRBJ1-5, with 7 bases matching TRBD1. The CDR3 runs 14 residues. V lost 3 bases, J lost 7 bases, and 6 bases stayed unmatched. Germline V gives CDR1 MDHEN, CDR2 SYDVKM. The CDR3 DNA reads TGTGCCAGCAGTTTTCGGGGCAGGGGGCAGCCCCAGCATTTT. Protein sequence: CASSFRGRGQPQHF. Variable domain in full (rest from reference TRBV28 and TRBJ1-5): DVKVTQSSRYLVKRTGEKVFLECVQDMDHENMFWYRQDPGLGLRLIYFSYDVKMKEKGDIPEGYSVSREKKERFSLILESASTNQTSMYLCASSFRGRGQPQHFGDGTRLSIL.

This clone occurred a few times. The V and J genes are TRBV5-6 and TRBJ2-1; 11 bases line up with TRBD2. Germline V gives CDR1 SGHDT, CDR2 YYEEEE. V lost 6 bases, J lost 7 bases, and 12 bases stayed unmatched. The CDR3 has 16 residues. The CDR3 region has the DNA TGTGCCAGCACAACTAGCGGGAGACAACGTAGGAATGAGCAGTTCTTC. Translated, it gives CASTTSGRQRRNEQFF. Looking up the rest from reference TRBV5-6 and TRBJ2-1 gives the full variable domain: DAGVTQSPTHLIKTRGQQVTLRCSPKSGHDTVSWYQQALGQGPQFIFQYYEEEERQRGNFPDRFSGHQFPNYSSELNVNALLLGDSALYLCASTTSGRQRRNEQFFGPGTRLTVL.

CDR3 nucleotides: TGTGCCAGCAGCTTGTTACAGGAGAAGCAGTACTTC. Amino acid sequence: CASSLLQEKQYF. The chain links TRBV7-9 to TRBJ2-7, with D tentatively TRBD1 (5 bases). The V end was cut by 3 bases, the J end by 8 bases, with 11 bases between. Germline CDR1 is SEHNR and CDR2 is FQNEAQ (reference sequence). The CDR3 covers 12 residues.

The V call is TRBV30, the J call TRBJ1-2; the D is unclear. The CDR3 spans 15 residues. Germline assignment: CDR1 GTSNPN and CDR2 SVGIG (reference sequence). Trimming took 3 bases from V and 2 from J, leaving 16 bases between them. The CDR3: CAWSETLTKNYGYTF. CDR3 sequence (DNA): TGTGCCTGGAGCGAAACCTTGACAAAGAACTATGGCTACACCTTC.

The rearrangement links TRBV30 to TRBJ1-4; D is possibly TRBD1 (5 bases). CDR1 and CDR2 (germline): GTSNPN, SVGIG (reference sequence). The CDR3 sequence is 13 residues long. V lost 3 bases and J lost 3, with 8 bases in between. CDR3 sequence (DNA): TGTGCCTGGAGCAGGGAGGCTAATGAAAAACTGTTTTTT. Protein sequence: CAWSREANEKLFF.

This clone has more than one count but fewer than ten. The V and J genes are TRBV27 and TRBJ1-4, with TRBD1 matching 11 bases. With V trimmed by 5 bases and J by 6 bases, 5 bases remained unmatched. CDR3 size: 15 residues. CDR1 MNHEY and CDR2 SMNVEV come from the germline V gene (reference sequence). CDR3 residues: CASSLGQGADEKLFF. The DNA for the CDR3 is TGTGCCAGCAGTCTTGGACAGGGGGCGGATGAAAAACTGTTTTTT.

The chain links TRBV3-1 (or the pseudogene TRBV3-2) to TRBJ2-7; D is perhaps TRBD2 (5 bases). Trimming took off 0 bases at V and 6 bases at J, with 15 bases between the two ends. CDR3 length: 15 amino acids. Per germline, CDR1 LGHDT and CDR2 YNNKEL (reference sequence). The chain's CDR3 is CASSQDSSARGEQYF. The CDR3 bases are TGTGCCAGCAGCCAAGATTCATCGGCTCGGGGCGAGCAGTACTTC.

This sequence joins TRBV12-3 or TRBV12-4 and TRBJ2-3; D ambiguous. V was clipped by 7 bases and J by 0 bases, with 5 bases between them. The CDR3 totals 12 residues. This chain's CDR3 is CASTLSTDTQYF. In nucleotides, the CDR3 is TGTGCCAGCACCCTTAGCACAGATACGCAGTATTTT.

J is TRBJ2-2 and V is TRBV5-1; 8 nucleotides match TRBD1. Germline CDR1 and CDR2: SGHRS and YFSETQ. The CDR3 is 16 residues long. With V trimmed by 3 bases and J by 4 bases, 8 bases remained unmatched. The CDR3 bases are TGCGCCAGCAGCTCCAGGACAGGGTTGGGCACCGGGGAGCTGTTTTTT. This encodes CASSSRTGLGTGELFF.

This chain joins TRBV10-3 and TRBJ1-1; TRBD1 aligns across 8 bases. The length of the CDR3 is 14 residues. Germline trimming cut 6 bases from V and 0 bases from J; bases unmatched to any gene: 3. Germline lookup yields CDR1 ENHRY and CDR2 SYGVKD. The CDR3 protein is CAISRDRLNTEAFF. The CDR3 DNA reads as TGTGCCATCAGCCGGGACAGGCTGAACACTGAAGCTTTCTTT.

This clone is a singleton in its sample. The J gene is TRBJ2-7, the V gene TRBV7-2, with a weak D call TRBD1 (5 bases). Germline V gene lookup returns CDR1 SGHTA and CDR2 FQGNSA. The CDR3 extends over 14 amino acids. The V gene lost 2 bases and the J gene lost 3 bases, with 11 bases spanning the gap. CDR3 DNA: TGTGCCAGCAGCTTATTCCAGGGAAACTACGAGCAGTACTTC. This encodes CASSLFQGNYEQYF.

The chain recombines TRBV29-1 with TRBJ1-1; maybe TRBD1 (5 bases). The CDR3 contains 12 residues. Germline V gene sequence: CDR1 SQVTM, CDR2 ANQGSEA. V lost 8 bases, J lost 4 bases, and 14 bases lay in between. Written as DNA, the CDR3 is TGCAGCTCGTGGAGGGGCAGCACTGAAGCTTTCTTT. As protein: CSSWRGSTEAFF. Variable domain in full (rest from reference TRBV29-1 and TRBJ1-1): SAVISQKPSRDICQRGTSLTIQCQVDSQVTMMFWYRQQPGQSLTLIATANQGSEATYESGFVIDKFPISRPNLTFSTLTVSNMSPEDSSIYLCSSWRGSTEAFFGQGTRLTVV.

The V call is TRBV11-2, the J call TRBJ1-3; a weak D match, TRBD1 (5 bases). CDR1 SGHAT and CDR2 FQNNGV come from the germline V gene. The V and J ends lost 2 bases and 6 bases respectively, with 14 bases between them. This CDR3 is 15 amino acids long. For the CDR3, the DNA is TGTGCCAGCAGCTTAAACTTCGGACAACAAAACACCATATATTTT. Its protein is CASSLNFGQQNTIYF.

V gene TRBV19 combines with J gene TRBJ1-5; TRBD1 matches 10 bases. J gave up 0 bases and V 1 base, and 3 bases lay outside the gene matches. Germline-derived CDR1 and CDR2 are LNHDA and SQIVND (reference sequence). CDR3 length: 17 amino acids. CDR3 sequence (DNA): TGTGCCAGTAGTATAGGGACAGGGGGTTATAGCAATCAGCCCCAGCATTTT. Its protein is CASSIGTGGYSNQPQHF.

V and J are TRBV28 and TRBJ2-1, with D tentatively TRBD2 (6 bases). V shed 6 bases and J shed 4 bases, with 19 bases lying between them. The CDR3 sequence is 16 residues long. CDR1 and CDR2 from the germline V gene are MDHEN and SYDVKM. This chain's CDR3 is CASSGYGGEGYNEQFF. In DNA form, the CDR3 reads TGTGCCAGCAGCGGATATGGAGGGGAAGGGTACAATGAGCAGTTCTTC.

The J gene is TRBJ1-1, the V gene TRBV10-1; no clear D. Trimming took off 2 bases at V and 11 bases at J, with 15 bases between the two ends. CDR3 length: 13 residues. In germline, CDR1 is WNHNN, CDR2 SYGVQD (reference sequence). CDR3 sequence (DNA): TGCGCCAGCAGTGAGGGAACAGCCGTGAATGCTTTCTTT. Translation: CASSEGTAVNAFF.

This clone was observed once. This chain joins TRBV29-1 and TRBJ2-1; D possibly corresponds to TRBD1 (7 bases). Germline CDR1 and CDR2: SQVTM and ANQGSEA. CDR3 length equals 14 residues. The V gene lost 7 bases and the J gene lost 4 bases, with 17 bases spanning the gap. The CDR3 sequence is CSAYRGTAYNEQFF. The CDR3 nucleotides read TGCAGCGCCTACCGGGGGACAGCATACAATGAGCAGTTCTTC.

The V call is TRBV19, the J call TRBJ1-5; D perhaps matches TRBD1 (6 bases). The CDR3 is made up of 15 amino acids. Germline loops: CDR1 LNHDA, CDR2 SQIVND (reference sequence). Trimming took 6 bases from V and 7 from J, leaving 19 bases between them. The CDR3 coding sequence is TGTGCCAGTAGCGAACCGGGACACCAAAAGCAGCCCCAGCATTTT. This encodes CASSEPGHQKQPQHF.

This clone has more than one count but fewer than ten. The sample has other DNA sequences that encode this CDR3 too. This sequence joins TRBV24-1 and TRBJ2-3; no definite D call. The CDR3 loop spans 14 amino acids. Trimming took off 0 bases at V and 3 bases at J, with 6 bases between the two ends. Germline CDR1 KGHDR, CDR2 SFDVKD. The CDR3 protein is CATSDLRGTDTQYF. The CDR3, as DNA: TGTGCCACCAGTGATTTGCGAGGAACAGATACGCAGTATTTT.